The 32 T cell receptor beta chains listed next were all sequenced from one sample in a study of CD8 T cells in Susac syndrome. The RNA input was roughly 0.45 to 1 ug, and it was reverse transcribed with random hexamers. TCRdb re-derived calls from the immunoSEQ multiplex PCR reads in MiXCR, one entry per CDR3 protein. The sample gives about 400,000 distinct CDR3 sequences, around 83% of which show up once; around 0.12% is in the top ten. Sequencing used CD8+ T cells from PBMCs. These TCRs come from a human donor with multiple sclerosis.

This chain connects TRBV5-1 to TRBJ1-5; no reliable D call. V lost 0 bases, J lost 3 bases, and 10 bases lay in between. The CDR3 is 15 amino acids. Germline values: CDR1 SGHRS, CDR2 YFSETQ. The CDR3 is CASSLEGLYNQPQHF. Written as DNA, the CDR3 is TGCGCCAGCAGCTTGGAAGGGCTATACAATCAGCCCCAGCATTTT.

In regard to this clonotype: A junction boundary mismatches the germline segment, possibly from a read error. The CDR3 loop is CASSLAAGDPTNGKLFF. Written as DNA, the CDR3 is TGCGCCAGCAGCTTGGCCGCAGGGGACCCAACTAATGGAAAACTGTTTTTT. V gene TRBV5-1 combines with J gene TRBJ1-4; tentative D call: TRBD1 (6 bases). Germline V gene data show CDR1 as SGHRS and CDR2 as YFSETQ. The CDR3 extends over 17 amino acids.

This chain connects TRBV7-2 to TRBJ2-3; 8 bases are a match to TRBD1. V lost 1 base, J lost 4 bases, and 16 bases stayed unmatched. The germline V gene has CDR1 SGHTA and CDR2 FQGNSA. The CDR3 sequence is 19 residues long. The chain's CDR3 is CASSLVVQGARDVPDTQYF. DNA of the CDR3: TGTGCCAGCAGCTTAGTAGTCCAGGGGGCGCGTGATGTTCCAGATACGCAGTATTTT.

V gene TRBV6-1 combines with J gene TRBJ1-1; TRBD1 might be the D (5 bases). Germline V CDR1 and CDR2: MNHNS, SASEGT. V lost 9 bases and J lost 1, with 27 bases in between. CDR3 length: 18 amino acids. The CDR3 loop reads CASPLGIGGDMTNTEAFF. The DNA of the CDR3 is TGTGCCAGTCCTCTGGGTATTGGGGGGGATATGACGAACACTGAAGCTTTCTTT.

This chain links TRBV27 with TRBJ2-2; D is possibly TRBD1 (6 bases). CDR1 MNHEY and CDR2 SMNVEV come from the germline V gene (reference sequence). The V and J ends lost 2 bases and 6 bases respectively, with 10 bases between them. The CDR3 totals 14 residues. CDR3 in DNA: TGTGCCAGCAGTTTAGGGGGCTCGGCCGGGGAGCTGTTTTTT. It yields the protein CASSLGGSAGELFF.

The count of this clonotype is one. The V call is TRBV5-1, the J call TRBJ1-1, with TRBD1 matching over 11 bases. This CDR3 is built from 17 residues. Germline V CDR1 and CDR2: SGHRS, YFSETQ. The junction had 5 bases not matched to a gene; V was cut back by 0 bases and J by 1 base. The CDR3 spells CASSLVDRGHGNTEAFF. As DNA, the CDR3 is TGCGCCAGCAGCTTGGTGGACAGGGGGCATGGGAACACTGAAGCTTTCTTT.

This sequence joins TRBV20-1 and TRBJ2-1, with TRBD1 identical over 9 bases. V trimming: 0 bases; J trimming: 8 bases; junction bases outside the gene matches: 8. This CDR3 spans 15 amino acids. Germline assignment: CDR1 DFQATT and CDR2 SNEGSKA (reference sequence). The CDR3 is CSAREFATGGHEQFF. In DNA form, the CDR3 reads TGCAGTGCTAGAGAGTTCGCGACAGGGGGTCATGAGCAGTTCTTC.

The J gene is TRBJ2-1, the V gene TRBV30, with D possibly matching TRBD2 (5 bases). V was shortened by 4 bases and J by 6 bases, with 13 bases between the two germline ends. CDR1 is GTSNPN, CDR2 SVGIG, per germline (reference sequence). This CDR3 is built from 13 residues. The CDR3 DNA sequence: TGTGCCTGGATCCGGCTAGCCCCCAATGAGCAGTTCTTC. Amino acids: CAWIRLAPNEQFF.

Only a few counts were recorded for this clonotype. The V and J genes are TRBV11-2 and TRBJ2-1; 12 nucleotides agree with TRBD2. Trimming removed 0 bases from V and 4 bases from J; junction bases left unmatched: 4. Germline CDR1 is SGHAT and CDR2 is FQNNGV. The CDR3 is made up of 17 amino acids. Here the CDR3 reads CASSLDPGLAGYNEQFF. The CDR3 bases are TGTGCCAGCAGCTTAGACCCGGGACTAGCGGGTTACAATGAGCAGTTCTTC. Looking up the rest from reference TRBV11-2 and TRBJ2-1 gives the full variable domain: EAGVAQSPRYKIIEKRQSVAFWCNPISGHATLYWYQQILGQGPKLLIQFQNNGVVDDSQLPKDRFSAERLKGVDSTLKIQPAKLEDSAVYLCASSLDPGLAGYNEQFFGPGTRLTVL.

V gene TRBV19 combines with J gene TRBJ1-1; D remains ambiguous. V was clipped by 3 bases and J by 1 base, with 9 bases between them. This CDR3 has 14 amino acids. Per the germline V gene, CDR1 is LNHDA and CDR2 is SQIVND (reference sequence). The CDR3 protein is CASSIMQQNTEAFF. CDR3 nucleotides: TGTGCCAGTAGTATTATGCAGCAGAACACTGAAGCTTTCTTT.

This clonotype has ten or more counts. For the CDR3, the DNA is TGTGCCAGCAGTTCACCGGGACAGGGATCCTACGAGCAGTACTTC. It specifies CASSSPGQGSYEQYF. The chain recombines TRBV28 with TRBJ2-7, with 9 bases lining up with TRBD1. The CDR3 is 15 amino acids. V was clipped by 4 bases and J by 1 base; unmatched bases: 5. From germline, CDR1 is MDHEN and CDR2 SYDVKM.

CDR3 nucleotides: TGTGCCAGTAGTATGACTGGAGAACGTGAAGCTTTCTTT. This sequence encodes CASSMTGEREAFF. The chain employs TRBV19 and TRBJ1-1; the D is unclear. Germline CDR1 is LNHDA and CDR2 is SQIVND (reference sequence). The CDR3 is made up of 13 amino acids. V was trimmed by 3 bases and J by 7 bases, leaving 12 bases between them. The full variable domain, with the rest looked up from reference TRBV19 and TRBJ1-1, is DGGITQSPKYLFRKEGQNVTLSCEQNLNHDAMYWYRQDPGQGLRLIYYSQIVNDFQKGDIAEGYSVSREKKESFPLTVTSAQKNPTAFYLCASSMTGEREAFFGQGTRLTVV.

The gene calls are TRBV6-1 and TRBJ2-7; TRBD2 might be the D (6 bases). Germline assignment: CDR1 MNHNS and CDR2 SASEGT. The CDR3 totals 15 residues. Trimming took 6 bases from V and 1 from J, leaving 16 bases between them. DNA of the CDR3: TGTGCCAGCAGCCCATCTGGACTACCTTCCTACGAGCAGTACTTC. This gives the protein CASSPSGLPSYEQYF.

This clonotype was counted only a few times. V and J are TRBV6-1 and TRBJ1-6; D uncertain. The germline gives CDR1 MNHNS, CDR2 SASEGT. This CDR3 is 14 amino acids long. V lost 8 bases and J lost 5, with 13 bases in between. The CDR3 region is CASHLGRDNSPLHF. The DNA of the CDR3 is TGTGCCAGCCACCTTGGCCGCGATAATTCACCCCTCCACTTT.

The chain recombines TRBV5-1 with TRBJ1-1; TRBD1 agrees at 7 bases. After removal of 4 bases from V and 3 bases from J, the junction contained 9 bases not matched to a gene. The CDR3 sequence is 15 residues long. Germline-derived CDR1 and CDR2 are SGHRS and YFSETQ. In DNA form, the CDR3 reads TGCGCCAGCAGCCCCGGGACAGAAGTTTACACTGAAGCTTTCTTT. Translation: CASSPGTEVYTEAFF.

The chain couples TRBV7-9 to TRBJ1-5; D unclear. The germline CDR1 and CDR2 sequences are SEHNR and FQNEAQ (reference sequence). CDR3 size: 12 residues. The V and J ends lost 7 bases and 5 bases respectively, with 9 bases between them. This chain's CDR3 is CASNTADQPQHF. CDR3 nucleotides: TGTGCCAGCAACACAGCAGATCAGCCCCAGCATTTT.

V usage is TRBV9 and J usage is TRBJ1-5; D possibly corresponds to TRBD1 (5 bases). The CDR3 runs to 17 residues. V was pared by 0 bases and J by 0 bases, with 13 bases between. Per germline, CDR1 SGDLS and CDR2 YYNGEE. The CDR3 bases are TGTGCCAGCAGCGTAGGGGTTGGGGCAGATAGCAATCAGCCCCAGCATTTT. Protein product: CASSVGVGADSNQPQHF.

V usage is TRBV4-1 and J usage is TRBJ2-3; D remains unclear. V was pared by 1 base and J by 5 bases, with 10 bases between. CDR1 and CDR2 from the germline V gene are MGHRA and YSYEKL. The CDR3 runs to 14 residues. The chain's CDR3 is CASSQVGFGDTQYF. The CDR3 nucleotides are TGCGCCAGCAGCCAAGTGGGGTTCGGAGATACGCAGTATTTT.

This clonotype was recorded only once. V usage is TRBV28 and J usage is TRBJ2-5; D is uncertain. V shed 6 bases and J shed 2 bases, with 16 bases lying between them. Germline CDR1 and CDR2: MDHEN and SYDVKM. The CDR3 runs 15 residues. The CDR3 DNA is TGTGCCAGCAGAGAGGTCCCGACTGGACAAGAGACCCAGTACTTC. Translated, it gives CASREVPTGQETQYF.

This clonotype came up once. In nucleotides, the CDR3 is TGCGCCAGCAGGCCTTTACACAATCCGAGCAATCAGCCCCAGCATTTT. The encoded protein is CASRPLHNPSNQPQHF. The chain employs TRBV4-1 and TRBJ1-5; no definite D call. The CDR3 totals 16 residues. The germline V gene encodes CDR1 MGHRA and CDR2 YSYEKL. V was clipped by 6 bases and J by 1 base, with 16 bases between them.

This chain uses TRBV30 with TRBJ1-1; no definite D call. Germline loops: CDR1 GTSNPN, CDR2 SVGIG (reference sequence). V was trimmed by 3 bases and J by 1 base, leaving 9 bases between them. The CDR3 runs to 13 residues. CDR3 sequence reads: CAWRERGNTEAFF. The CDR3 nucleotides read TGTGCCTGGAGGGAACGGGGGAACACTGAAGCTTTCTTT.

This clonotype was detected only a few times. The V and J genes are TRBV5-4 and TRBJ1-1; D is possibly TRBD1 (6 bases). V was cut by 3 bases and J by 8 bases, with 8 bases left in between. The CDR3 extends over 11 amino acids. Germline V gives CDR1 SGHNT, CDR2 YYREEE (reference sequence). CDR3 residues: CASSSTGEAFF. In DNA, the CDR3 is TGTGCCAGCAGCTCTACAGGGGAAGCTTTCTTT.

This rearrangement joins TRBV20-1 to TRBJ2-5; 9 nucleotides agree with TRBD1. In germline, CDR1 is DFQATT, CDR2 SNEGSKA (reference sequence). V shed 3 bases, J shed 7 bases, and the junction held 9 bases outside the gene matches. This CDR3 is 14 amino acids long. The CDR3 is CSARGRTGEGTQYF. CDR3 nucleotide sequence: TGCAGTGCTAGGGGACGGACAGGGGAGGGGACCCAGTACTTC.

This chain links TRBV11-3 with TRBJ2-3; 9 bases map to TRBD2. Germline V gene data show CDR1 as SGHNT and CDR2 as YENEEA. V was clipped by 0 bases and J by 5 bases; unmatched bases: 3. CDR3 length: 15 amino acids. Here the CDR3 reads CASSLEASGIDTQYF. Written as DNA, the CDR3 is TGTGCCAGCAGCTTAGAAGCTAGCGGGATAGATACGCAGTATTTT.

The genes are TRBV2 and TRBJ1-3; D is unresolved. Deletions cut 2 bases from V and 0 bases from J, with 5 bases between. This CDR3 has 14 residues. Per germline, CDR1 SNHLY and CDR2 FYNNEI. In nucleotides, the CDR3 is TGTGCCAGCAGTGAACACGGCTCTGGAAACACCATATATTTT. Translating it yields CASSEHGSGNTIYF.

This clonotype was found a few times. Here the CDR3 reads CASSEASYYEQYF. The CDR3 DNA sequence: TGTGCCAGCAGTGAAGCTTCGTACTACGAGCAGTACTTC. The chain carries TRBV6-1 and TRBJ2-7; unclear D gene. CDR1 is MNHNS and CDR2 is SASEGT in the germline V gene. V was pared by 0 bases and J by 3 bases, with 6 bases between. The CDR3 extends over 13 amino acids.

The rearrangement uses TRBV30 and TRBJ1-1; perhaps TRBD1 as D (5 bases). Germline CDR1 GTSNPN, CDR2 SVGIG (reference sequence). V lost 3 bases and J 1 base, leaving 12 bases between the germline ends. CDR3 size: 14 residues. DNA of the CDR3: TGTGCCTGGAGATTACCAACAGGGAACACTGAAGCTTTCTTT. Translation gives CAWRLPTGNTEAFF.

The gene calls are TRBV7-6 and TRBJ2-3; no reliable D call. Germline assignment: CDR1 SGHVS and CDR2 FNYEAQ. The CDR3 totals 13 residues. Trimming pared 1 base from V and 4 bases from J, leaving 6 bases between. The CDR3 coding sequence is TGTGCCAGCAGCTTAGTTTACGCAGATACGCAGTATTTT. This translates into CASSLVYADTQYF.

This clonotype was recorded a few times. This chain joins TRBV13 and TRBJ2-5; D remains unclear. With 2 bases removed from V and 5 bases from J, the gap between germline ends came to 15 bases. The germline CDR1 and CDR2 sequences are PRHDT and FYEKMQ (reference sequence). CDR3 size: 15 residues. In DNA, the CDR3 is TGTGCCAGCAGCTTAAAGCCAGTCCCCGGGGAGACCCAGTACTTC. It is translated as CASSLKPVPGETQYF.

This clonotype was counted a few times. The chain couples TRBV3-1 to TRBJ2-7; D is uncertain. The CDR3 loop spans 13 amino acids. The germline CDR1 and CDR2 sequences are LGHDT and YNNKEL (reference sequence). Trimming removed 1 base from V and 2 bases from J, with 6 bases in between. The CDR3 reads CASSQGQTYEQYF. CDR3 nucleotides: TGTGCCAGCAGCCAAGGGCAGACCTACGAGCAGTACTTC.

The gene calls are TRBV24-1 and TRBJ2-3; the match to TRBD1 covers 7 bases. With V trimmed by 2 bases and J by 2 bases, 3 bases remained unmatched. Germline assignment: CDR1 KGHDR and CDR2 SFDVKD. The CDR3 covers 15 residues. DNA for the CDR3: TGTGCCACCAGTGATTCCGGGACAGTCACAGATACGCAGTATTTT. Translated: CATSDSGTVTDTQYF.

The J gene is TRBJ2-5, the V gene TRBV12-3 or TRBV12-4, with a tentative D call TRBD1 (6 bases). The V end was cut by 4 bases, the J end by 7 bases, with 19 bases between. The CDR3 spans 15 residues. CDR3 residues: CASSSIDRNWATQYF. CDR3 DNA sequence: TGTGCCAGCAGTTCAATCGACAGGAATTGGGCGACCCAGTACTTC.